This is a list of T cell receptor beta chains from one sample in a study of blood T cells in healthy people across ages. MiXCR, run by TCRdb on the 5' RACE reads, gives a single entry per CDR3 protein. Of 550,000 to 600,000 distinct CDR3 sequences in the sample, under 55% were seen once. What was sequenced was blood. Source of these receptors: a man at least 80 years old in good health. Both conserved end residues are part of each CDR3. Each record gives: D gene, V gene, clone size, J gene, CDR3 DNA, CDR3 protein. The D gene is left open where the match is weak. Size values are once, few and many counts, or a class for expanded clones, and some rows have none.

d_call: NA
v_call: TRBV20-1
clone_size: NA
j_call: TRBJ2-6
cdr3_nt: TGCAGTGCTAGTCACAGAAGCTCTGGGGCCAACGTCCTGACTTTC
cdr3_aa: CSASHRSSGANVLTF

d_call: NA
v_call: TRBV6-5
clone_size: NA
j_call: TRBJ2-7
cdr3_nt: TGTGCCAGCAGTCGCTATAACAATGAGCAGTACTTC
cdr3_aa: CASSRYNNEQYF

d_call: TRBD2
v_call: TRBV29-1
clone_size: many
j_call: TRBJ2-5
cdr3_nt: TGCAGCGTTGGGTGGGGCGGGAGAGGAGAGACCCAGTACTTC
cdr3_aa: CSVGWGGRGETQYF

d_call: NA
v_call: TRBV29-1
clone_size: many
j_call: TRBJ2-1
cdr3_nt: TGCAGCGTTGAGCAGGGTACCAATGAGCAGTTCTTC
cdr3_aa: CSVEQGTNEQFF

d_call: NA
v_call: TRBV11-2
clone_size: NA
j_call: TRBJ2-6
cdr3_nt: TGTGCCTGCAGCCTTCGGGAATACTCTGGGGCCAACGTCCTGACTTTC
cdr3_aa: CACSLREYSGANVLTF

d_call: NA
v_call: TRBV20-1
clone_size: NA
j_call: TRBJ2-3
cdr3_nt: TGCAGTACAATGCTACCCGGGGGGCTAGGCACAGATACGCAGTATTTT
cdr3_aa: CSTMLPGGLGTDTQYF

d_call: NA
v_call: TRBV2
clone_size: NA
j_call: TRBJ2-5
cdr3_nt: TGCGCCAGTGGAAGGGAAGGGACCCAGTACTTC
cdr3_aa: CASGREGTQYF

d_call: TRBD2
v_call: TRBV5-1
clone_size: few
j_call: TRBJ2-5
cdr3_nt: TGCGCCAGCAGTACTAGCGGGAGTGGAGTTGGAGAGACCCAGTACTTC
cdr3_aa: CASSTSGSGVGETQYF

d_call: NA
v_call: TRBV5-1
clone_size: many
j_call: TRBJ2-3
cdr3_nt: TGCGCCAGCAGCTTGGCCGGGACGGGCACAGATACGCAGTATTTT
cdr3_aa: CASSLAGTGTDTQYF

d_call: TRBD2
v_call: TRBV6-2/TRBV6-3
clone_size: NA
j_call: TRBJ2-1
cdr3_nt: TGTGCCAGCAGAATTAAAGGACTAGCGGGAGCCATATCGAATGAGCAGTTCTTC
cdr3_aa: CASRIKGLAGAISNEQFF

d_call: TRBD2
v_call: TRBV11-2
clone_size: NA
j_call: TRBJ2-3
cdr3_nt: TGTGCCAGCAGCTTAGCAGCTAGCGGGAGCACAGATACGCAGTATTTT
cdr3_aa: CASSLAASGSTDTQYF

d_call: NA
v_call: TRBV5-1
clone_size: NA
j_call: TRBJ2-5
cdr3_nt: TGCGCCAGCAGCTTGGCTAGTCCCCTCGGAGAGACCCAGTACTTC
cdr3_aa: CASSLASPLGETQYF

d_call: NA
v_call: TRBV6-5
clone_size: few
j_call: TRBJ1-4
cdr3_nt: TGTGCCAGCAGACCCCCCGGCAGCCCTGGGGAAAAACTGTTTTTT
cdr3_aa: CASRPPGSPGEKLFF

d_call: TRBD1
v_call: TRBV20-1
clone_size: NA
j_call: TRBJ2-3
cdr3_nt: TGCAGTGCTGGACACGGGACAGGGGGGGATACGCAGTATTTT
cdr3_aa: CSAGHGTGGDTQYF

d_call: TRBD1
v_call: TRBV7-2
clone_size: NA
j_call: TRBJ2-1
cdr3_nt: TGTGCCAGCAGCGCTGACAGGGGCTATAGGAATGAGCAGTTCTTC
cdr3_aa: CASSADRGYRNEQFF

d_call: TRBD2
v_call: TRBV24-1
clone_size: NA
j_call: TRBJ2-7
cdr3_nt: TGTGCCACCAGTGACTCTAGCGGGGGGGTCAATGAGCAGTACTTC
cdr3_aa: CATSDSSGGVNEQYF

d_call: NA
v_call: TRBV25-1
clone_size: many
j_call: TRBJ2-1
cdr3_nt: TGTGCCAGCAGTGCAGGTTCACTAGTGACGGCACTTGAGCAGTTCTTC
cdr3_aa: CASSAGSLVTALEQFF

d_call: NA
v_call: TRBV6-2/TRBV6-3
clone_size: NA
j_call: TRBJ2-1
cdr3_nt: TGTGCCAGCAGTTATGGGCCTCGGTATGAGCAGTTCTTC
cdr3_aa: CASSYGPRYEQFF

d_call: NA
v_call: TRBV20-1
clone_size: NA
j_call: TRBJ2-5
cdr3_nt: TGCAGTGCTAGACGGGACATGCATGAGACCCAGTACTTC
cdr3_aa: CSARRDMHETQYF

d_call: NA
v_call: TRBV24-1
clone_size: NA
j_call: TRBJ2-7
cdr3_nt: TGTGCCACCGGTGTGAACACTTACGAGCAGTACTTC
cdr3_aa: CATGVNTYEQYF

d_call: NA
v_call: TRBV11-2
clone_size: few
j_call: TRBJ2-3
cdr3_nt: TGTGCCAGCAGCACATCCCTAGCAGCAGATACGCAGTATTTT
cdr3_aa: CASSTSLAADTQYF

d_call: NA
v_call: TRBV5-1
clone_size: few
j_call: TRBJ2-3
cdr3_nt: TGCGCCAGCAGCTTGGGGCTAGTAGGAGATACGCAGTATTTT
cdr3_aa: CASSLGLVGDTQYF

d_call: TRBD1
v_call: TRBV29-1
clone_size: NA
j_call: TRBJ1-4
cdr3_nt: TGCAGCGTTGTGGAGGGGGCGGGACAGGTTAATGAAAAACTGTTTTTT
cdr3_aa: CSVVEGAGQVNEKLFF

d_call: TRBD2
v_call: TRBV6-1
clone_size: NA
j_call: TRBJ2-6
cdr3_nt: TGTGCCAGCAGTGTAATAGCGGGAGGTCGCTCTGGGGCCAACGTCCTGACTTTC
cdr3_aa: CASSVIAGGRSGANVLTF

d_call: TRBD2
v_call: TRBV7-2
clone_size: NA
j_call: TRBJ2-3
cdr3_nt: TGTGCCAGCAGCTCACTAGCGGGGGCCAGCACAGATACGCAGTATTTT
cdr3_aa: CASSSLAGASTDTQYF

d_call: NA
v_call: TRBV7-2
clone_size: NA
j_call: TRBJ2-7
cdr3_nt: TGTGCCAGCAGCGGGAGGGGGAGCCTCCTCTACGAGCAGTACTTC
cdr3_aa: CASSGRGSLLYEQYF

d_call: TRBD1
v_call: TRBV6-6
clone_size: many
j_call: TRBJ1-4
cdr3_nt: TGTGCCAGCATAAACCGACAGGGCGCTAATGAAAAACTGTTTTTT
cdr3_aa: CASINRQGANEKLFF

d_call: NA
v_call: TRBV7-2
clone_size: few
j_call: TRBJ1-1
cdr3_nt: TGTGCCAGCAGCTTAGAAATTTCCCCGGGCTTGGGGGCTTTCTTT
cdr3_aa: CASSLEISPGLGAFF

d_call: NA
v_call: TRBV27
clone_size: NA
j_call: TRBJ2-2
cdr3_nt: TGTGCCAGCAGTCCAAGGGACACCCACACCGGGGAGCTGTTTTTT
cdr3_aa: CASSPRDTHTGELFF

d_call: NA
v_call: TRBV7-2
clone_size: few
j_call: TRBJ2-7
cdr3_nt: TGTGCCAGCACCCTGTGGGGCAACCTGTACTTC
cdr3_aa: CASTLWGNLYF

d_call: TRBD2
v_call: TRBV6-2/TRBV6-3
clone_size: NA
j_call: TRBJ2-1
cdr3_nt: TGTGCCAGCAGTTACGGTAGCGGGAGTGCCGGCTCCTACAATGAGCAGTTCTTC
cdr3_aa: CASSYGSGSAGSYNEQFF

d_call: TRBD1
v_call: TRBV6-6
clone_size: many
j_call: TRBJ2-1
cdr3_nt: TGTGCCAGCAGTGCACAGGGGGCATCCTACAATGAGCAGTTCTTC
cdr3_aa: CASSAQGASYNEQFF

d_call: NA
v_call: TRBV7-2
clone_size: NA
j_call: TRBJ2-1
cdr3_nt: TGTGCCAGCAGCGCGGGAAATTACAATGAGCAGTTCTTC
cdr3_aa: CASSAGNYNEQFF

d_call: NA
v_call: TRBV7-2
clone_size: NA
j_call: TRBJ2-3
cdr3_nt: TGTGCCAGCAGCCGACCCAGCTTAGGCACAGATACGCAGTATTTT
cdr3_aa: CASSRPSLGTDTQYF

d_call: TRBD2
v_call: TRBV27
clone_size: NA
j_call: TRBJ2-1
cdr3_nt: TGTGCCAGCGGACATGAGCGGGGAACCTACAATGAGCAGTTCTTC
cdr3_aa: CASGHERGTYNEQFF

d_call: NA
v_call: TRBV10-3
clone_size: few
j_call: TRBJ2-5
cdr3_nt: TGTGCCATCAGTGAAGACGGTGAGACCCAGTACTTC
cdr3_aa: CAISEDGETQYF

d_call: TRBD2
v_call: TRBV7-8
clone_size: few
j_call: TRBJ2-3
cdr3_nt: TGTGCCAGCAGCTTAATGCAGGGGGGACTAGCCTCAGATACGCAGTATTTT
cdr3_aa: CASSLMQGGLASDTQYF

d_call: NA
v_call: TRBV25-1
clone_size: once
j_call: TRBJ2-5
cdr3_nt: TGTGCCAGCAGTGAACCTCCAATTGAGACCCAGTACTTC
cdr3_aa: CASSEPPIETQYF

d_call: TRBD2
v_call: TRBV7-2
clone_size: few
j_call: TRBJ2-7
cdr3_nt: TGTGCCAGCAGCTTAATCGGGCGGGGGGGACTCAAACCTCGTTACGAGCAGTACTTC
cdr3_aa: CASSLIGRGGLKPRYEQYF